This T cell receptor (beta chain) derives from a study of blood T cell repertoires in COVID-19. In the study overall: Acute and convalescent COVID-19 samples came from the United States, Italy and Spain. T cells, B-cell-depleted T cells, or PBMCs provided the cDNA or gDNA that served as material.

Clones were read by immunoSEQ multiplex PCR, and TCRdb kept only the in-frame ones, dropping some. The repertoire holds around 380,000 clones, over 75% seen once, with 1% to 1.5% in the top ten. This clone has just a few counts. Specimen: PBMCs or T cells enriched from blood (not recorded which). The sequence was obtained from a young man who had recovered from COVID-19.

CDR3 DNA sequence: TGTGCCAGCAGGTCTAGCGGCCAAGAGACCCAGTACTTC. Protein product: CASRSSGQETQYF. The gene calls are TRBV7-9 and TRBJ2-5, with TRBD2 matching over 7 bases. The CDR3 has 13 residues. The germline CDR1 and CDR2 sequences are SEHNR and FQNEAQ (reference sequence). The ends lost 6 bases at V and 1 base at J; junction bases unmatched: 2.